This T cell receptor beta chain was identified during a study of T cells in localized non-small cell lung cancer. V shed 3 bases and J shed 1 base, with 10 bases lying between them. Germline CDR1 SGHRS, CDR2 YFSETQ. The CDR3 spans 14 residues. Clones were sequenced by immunoSEQ multiplex PCR, and TCRdb holds only the in-frame ones, with some missing. The sample has about 82,000 clones, 80% seen once. The receptor's source is a man aged 35 to 70 with stage II squamous cell lung carcinoma. This material consisted of PBMCs, taken before any cancer treatment. The V and J genes are TRBV5-1 and TRBJ2-5; D may correspond to TRBD1 or TRBD2 (5 bases each). The CDR3 DNA follows: TGCGCCAGCAGCTCGGGACGGACCCAAGAGACCCAGTACTTC. Amino acids: CASSSGRTQETQYF. Full variable domain (outside the CDR3, taken from reference TRBV5-1 and TRBJ2-5): KAGVTQTPRYLIKTRGQQVTLSCSPISGHRSVSWYQQTPGQGLQFLFEYFSETQRNKGNFPGRFSGRQFSNSRSEMNVSTLELGDSALYLCASSSGRTQETQYFGPGTRLLVL.